A selection of T cell receptor beta chains follows, all from one sample in a study of graft-versus-host responses after intestinal transplantation. Method: immunoSEQ multiplex PCR; TCRdb's copy keeps in-frame clones and lacks some. The sample yields approximately 90,000 clones, about nine tenths seen once. The antigens of these receptors remain unknown. The source material was unstimulated CD4+ T cells sorted from spleen or lymph node cells, sampled before transplant. The receptors come from a human donor who was the organ donor for an intestinal transplant. Each CDR3 is given with its conserved first and last residue. Each record gives: clone size, D gene, J gene, V gene, CDR3 protein, CDR3 DNA. The D gene is left open where the match is weak. For some rows the clone size is stated as once, few or many, or as a class when expanded; others skip it.

size: -
D: -
J: TRBJ1-1
V: TRBV6-5
CDR3: CASSPSVENTEAFF
DNA: TGTGCCAGCAGCCCCTCGGTCGAGAACACTGAAGCTTTCTTT

size: -
D: TRBD1
J: TRBJ1-6
V: TRBV9
CDR3: CASSVTGDSYNSPLHF
DNA: TGTGCCAGCAGCGTAACGGGGGACAGCTATAATTCACCCCTCCACTTT

size: -
D: -
J: TRBJ2-6
V: TRBV7-9
CDR3: CASSYLLGAGANVLTF
DNA: TGTGCCAGCAGCTACTTATTGGGCGCCGGGGCCAACGTCCTGACTTTC

size: -
D: TRBD1
J: TRBJ1-4
V: TRBV7-2
CDR3: CASSFDRGPEKLFF
DNA: TGTGCCAGCAGCTTCGACAGGGGGCCTGAAAAACTGTTTTTT

size: -
D: -
J: TRBJ2-5
V: TRBV18
CDR3: CASSSLEGATQYF
DNA: TGTGCCAGCTCCTCTCTGGAGGGCGCGACCCAGTACTTC

size: -
D: -
J: TRBJ1-3
V: TRBV18
CDR3: CASSSIPQEISSGNTIYF
DNA: TGTGCCAGCTCATCGATACCACAGGAAATTTCCTCTGGAAACACCATATATTTT

size: -
D: -
J: TRBJ2-1
V: TRBV7-3
CDR3: CASSFSGSYNEQFF
DNA: TGTGCCAGCAGCTTCTCCGGGAGTTACAATGAGCAGTTCTTC

size: -
D: -
J: TRBJ2-5
V: TRBV9
CDR3: CASSVGREHQETQYF
DNA: TGTGCCAGCAGCGTAGGGAGGGAACACCAAGAGACCCAGTACTTC

size: -
D: TRBD2
J: TRBJ2-3
V: TRBV28
CDR3: CASSVPRGSTGDTQYF
DNA: TGTGCCAGCAGTGTCCCCCGCGGGAGTACTGGGGATACGCAGTATTTT

size: -
D: -
J: TRBJ1-3
V: TRBV9
CDR3: CASSVQNSGNTIYF
DNA: TGTGCCAGCAGCGTACAGAACTCTGGAAACACCATATATTTT

size: once
D: -
J: TRBJ1-5
V: TRBV2
CDR3: CASSADYSNQPQHF
DNA: TGTGCCAGCAGTGCAGACTATAGCAATCAGCCCCAGCATTTT

size: -
D: -
J: TRBJ2-7
V: TRBV5-1
CDR3: CASSRGSYEQYF
DNA: TGCGCCAGCAGTAGGGGGAGCTACGAGCAGTACTTC

size: -
D: -
J: TRBJ1-2
V: TRBV7-8
CDR3: CASSLGLLTAPMGYTF
DNA: TGTGCCAGCAGCTTAGGCCTACTGACAGCCCCTATGGGCTACACCTTC

size: -
D: -
J: TRBJ2-7
V: TRBV5-1
CDR3: CASSLSSPGNEQYF
DNA: TGCGCCAGCAGCTTGTCGTCCCCAGGGAACGAGCAGTACTTC

size: few
D: -
J: TRBJ1-2
V: TRBV6-5
CDR3: CASSYSGPYGLLYTF
DNA: TGTGCCAGCAGTTACTCGGGGCCTTATGGGTTGTTGTACACCTTC

size: -
D: -
J: TRBJ1-2
V: TRBV7-9
CDR3: CASSFTGLDYGYTF
DNA: TGTGCCAGCAGCTTCACAGGGTTGGACTATGGCTACACCTTC

size: -
D: -
J: TRBJ2-5
V: TRBV6-5
CDR3: CASSSWRGYKETQYF
DNA: TGTGCCAGCAGTTCTTGGCGGGGCTATAAAGAGACCCAGTACTTC

size: once
D: -
J: TRBJ1-1
V: TRBV28
CDR3: CASSFDRMNTEAFF
DNA: TGTGCCAGCAGTTTCGACAGGATGAACACTGAAGCTTTCTTT

size: -
D: -
J: TRBJ1-4
V: TRBV5-1
CDR3: CASSGRGGTNEKLFF
DNA: TGCGCCAGCAGCGGCAGGGGTGGGACTAATGAAAAACTGTTTTTT

size: -
D: -
J: TRBJ1-6
V: TRBV4-1
CDR3: CASSDRGIARAYNSPLHF
DNA: TGCGCCAGCAGCGACCGAGGGATTGCCCGGGCGTATAATTCACCCCTCCACTTT

size: -
D: TRBD1
J: TRBJ2-5
V: TRBV19
CDR3: CASSIDVAGGRETQYF
DNA: TGTGCCAGTAGTATCGATGTGGCAGGGGGCCGGGAGACCCAGTACTTC

size: -
D: -
J: TRBJ2-7
V: TRBV21-1
CDR3: CASSTPNKIFSPFLGYEQYF
DNA: TGTGCCAGCAGCACGCCTAATAAGATCTTTAGCCCTTTTCTCGGCTACGAGCAGTACTTC

size: -
D: TRBD2
J: TRBJ2-1
V: TRBV9
CDR3: CASSVAGTSVYNEQFF
DNA: TGTGCCAGCAGCGTAGCGGGGACTAGCGTATACAATGAGCAGTTCTTC

size: once
D: -
J: TRBJ2-1
V: TRBV30
CDR3: CAWSPGDVFNEQFF
DNA: TGTGCCTGGAGTCCGGGGGACGTCTTCAATGAGCAGTTCTTC

size: -
D: TRBD1
J: TRBJ1-1
V: TRBV30
CDR3: CAWSVAGQGAAEAFF
DNA: TGTGCCTGGAGTGTAGCGGGACAGGGGGCTGCTGAAGCTTTCTTT

size: -
D: -
J: TRBJ2-5
V: TRBV30
CDR3: CAWHRGAQETQYF
DNA: TGTGCCTGGCACCGGGGAGCCCAAGAGACCCAGTACTTC

size: -
D: -
J: TRBJ2-1
V: TRBV5-1
CDR3: CASSLGGPYNEQFF
DNA: TGCGCCAGCAGCTTGGGGGGCCCCTACAATGAGCAGTTCTTC

size: few
D: TRBD1
J: TRBJ2-7
V: TRBV6-7
CDR3: CASSRTGGYF
DNA: TGTGCCAGCAGCAGAACAGGGGGGTACTTC

size: few
D: -
J: TRBJ2-7
V: TRBV29-1
CDR3: CSAMTVQPYEQYF
DNA: TGCAGCGCAATGACAGTCCAGCCTTACGAGCAGTACTTC

size: -
D: TRBD2
J: TRBJ2-1
V: TRBV6-5
CDR3: CASSYSSGTPREQFF
DNA: TGTGCCAGCAGTTACTCGAGCGGGACCCCGAGGGAGCAGTTCTTC

size: -
D: TRBD1
J: TRBJ1-1
V: TRBV19
CDR3: CASVGDRLNTEAFF
DNA: TGTGCCAGTGTAGGGGACAGACTGAACACTGAAGCTTTCTTT

size: -
D: TRBD2
J: TRBJ2-1
V: TRBV6-4
CDR3: CASSDSYGLAGVYEQFF
DNA: TGTGCCAGCAGTGACTCCTACGGGCTAGCGGGAGTCTATGAGCAGTTCTTC

size: -
D: -
J: TRBJ1-2
V: TRBV5-4
CDR3: CASRLLGGRPANYGYTF
DNA: TGTGCCAGCAGACTACTTGGGGGCCGGCCAGCTAACTATGGCTACACCTTC

size: once
D: TRBD1
J: TRBJ2-5
V: TRBV7-2
CDR3: CASRGHRGTQETQYF
DNA: TGTGCCAGCAGGGGCCACAGGGGGACCCAAGAGACCCAGTACTTC

size: -
D: TRBD2
J: TRBJ2-7
V: TRBV4-1
CDR3: CASSQAGLAAYEQYF
DNA: TGCGCCAGCAGCCAAGCGGGACTAGCGGCCTACGAGCAGTACTTC

size: -
D: TRBD1
J: TRBJ2-7
V: TRBV28
CDR3: CASSSPGQGYEQYF
DNA: TGTGCCAGCAGCTCACCGGGACAGGGCTACGAGCAGTACTTC

size: -
D: TRBD1
J: TRBJ1-3
V: TRBV11-2
CDR3: CASSLVDRGPGNTIYF
DNA: TGTGCCAGCAGCTTAGTTGACAGGGGGCCTGGAAACACCATATATTTT

size: -
D: TRBD2
J: TRBJ2-1
V: TRBV5-1
CDR3: CASSSPAGGHNEQFF
DNA: TGCGCCAGCAGCTCCCCAGCGGGAGGGCACAATGAGCAGTTCTTC

size: -
D: TRBD2
J: TRBJ2-3
V: TRBV5-4
CDR3: CASSFGGGTDTQYF
DNA: TGTGCCAGCAGCTTCGGGGGGGGCACAGATACGCAGTATTTT

size: few
D: -
J: TRBJ2-7
V: TRBV11-3
CDR3: CASSPLGTPSDEQYF
DNA: TGTGCCAGCAGCCCCCTGGGGACTCCTTCTGACGAGCAGTACTTC

size: -
D: TRBD1
J: TRBJ1-2
V: TRBV18
CDR3: CASSPETRQGGYGYTF
DNA: TGTGCCAGCTCACCGGAGACTCGACAGGGCGGCTATGGCTACACCTTC

size: -
D: -
J: TRBJ2-3
V: TRBV2
CDR3: CASSVGSSGTDTQYF
DNA: TGTGCCAGCAGTGTTGGGTCCAGCGGGACAGATACGCAGTATTTT

size: -
D: TRBD2
J: TRBJ2-5
V: TRBV6-5
CDR3: CASKSASGAPGTQYF
DNA: TGTGCCAGCAAATCGGCTAGCGGGGCCCCAGGGACCCAGTACTTC

size: -
D: -
J: TRBJ2-7
V: TRBV7-8
CDR3: CASSIHRVVTYEQYF
DNA: TGTGCCAGCAGCATTCACAGGGTGGTAACCTACGAGCAGTACTTC

size: -
D: TRBD1
J: TRBJ1-5
V: TRBV19
CDR3: CASSKGTGRSSNQPQHF
DNA: TGTGCCAGTAGTAAGGGGACAGGGCGGTCGAGCAATCAGCCCCAGCATTTT

size: -
D: -
J: TRBJ2-7
V: TRBV7-8
CDR3: CASSFSSDSISYEQYF
DNA: TGTGCCAGCAGCTTTTCCTCCGACTCCATCTCCTACGAGCAGTACTTC

size: -
D: TRBD1
J: TRBJ2-7
V: TRBV9
CDR3: CASSPRQGSYEQYF
DNA: TGTGCCAGCAGCCCTAGACAGGGCTCCTACGAGCAGTACTTC

size: once
D: TRBD1
J: TRBJ1-1
V: TRBV27
CDR3: CASSSPGQGNTEAFF
DNA: TGTGCCAGCAGTTCACCGGGACAGGGGAACACTGAAGCTTTCTTT

size: -
D: TRBD2
J: TRBJ2-7
V: TRBV6-1
CDR3: CASSDYGSSGAYEQYF
DNA: TGTGCCAGCAGTGATTATGGTTCTAGCGGGGCCTACGAGCAGTACTTC

size: -
D: -
J: TRBJ1-2
V: TRBV14
CDR3: CASSEGYYGYTF
DNA: TGTGCCAGCAGCGAGGGCTACTATGGCTACACCTTC

size: few
D: -
J: TRBJ1-6
V: TRBV6-5
CDR3: CASSVQSYNSPLHF
DNA: TGTGCCAGCAGCGTTCAGTCCTATAATTCACCCCTCCACTTT

size: -
D: TRBD1
J: TRBJ1-1
V: TRBV5-6
CDR3: CASSLRQGWTEAFF
DNA: TGTGCCAGCAGTCTGCGACAGGGGTGGACTGAAGCTTTCTTT

size: -
D: TRBD2
J: TRBJ2-4
V: TRBV19
CDR3: CASSPGGLAGNIQYF
DNA: TGTGCCAGTAGCCCGGGGGGACTAGCGGGAAACATTCAGTACTTC

size: -
D: TRBD1
J: TRBJ1-1
V: TRBV6-1
CDR3: CASRQPAGQGEAFF
DNA: TGTGCCAGCAGGCAACCCGCGGGACAGGGGGAAGCTTTCTTT